The 28 T cell receptor beta chains listed next were all sequenced from one sample in a study of blood T cells in healthy people across ages. Through a sample-barcoded 5' primer and a J-beta primer mix, a second PCR was run for roughly 6 to 11 cycles. Using its own MiXCR run on the 5' RACE reads, TCRdb lists one record per CDR3 protein. This sample has about 1,400,000 distinct CDR3 sequences, with 59% found just once. The sample was blood. These receptor sequences come from a man aged 18 to 29 in good health.

The V gene is TRBV20-1, the J gene TRBJ1-1, with D uncertain. Germline CDR1 DFQATT, CDR2 SNEGSKA (reference sequence). The CDR3 covers 13 residues. V was pared by 3 bases and J by 1 base, with 9 bases between. The CDR3 sequence: CSASAGRNTEAFF. The CDR3 DNA reads TGCAGTGCTAGCGCCGGGAGGAACACTGAAGCTTTCTTT.

CDR3 sequence reads: CASSELGTDSYEQYF. Here the CDR3 DNA reads TGTGCCAGCAGTGAATTGGGGACCGACTCCTACGAGCAGTACTTC. The chain joins TRBV2 to TRBJ2-7; D assignment may be TRBD1 or TRBD2 (5 bases each). V shed 2 bases and J shed 0 bases, with 11 bases lying between them. Per germline, CDR1 SNHLY and CDR2 FYNNEI. The CDR3 loop spans 15 amino acids.

This chain uses TRBV28 with TRBJ1-1; a possible D gene is TRBD1 (6 bases). Trimming removed 5 bases from V and 5 bases from J, with 18 bases in between. Germline V gene lookup returns CDR1 MDHEN and CDR2 SYDVKM. This CDR3 region has 15 residues. The CDR3 bases are TGTGCCAGCAGTCTCAGGCCGGGGGCAGATACTGAAGCTTTCTTT. Its translation is CASSLRPGADTEAFF.

This chain's CDR3 is CASSWDHSDTQYF. In DNA, the CDR3 is TGTGCCAGCAGTTGGGACCACTCAGATACGCAGTATTTT. The chain carries TRBV6-6 and TRBJ2-3, with D perhaps matching TRBD1 or TRBD2 (5 bases each). The CDR3 contains 13 residues. Between the trimmed V and J ends, which lost 4 bases and 4 bases, there was a span of 9 bases. Germline-derived CDR1 and CDR2 are MNHNY and SVGAGI (reference sequence).

V and J are TRBV29-1 and TRBJ1-1, with D hard to call. V shed 4 bases and J shed 0 bases, with 15 bases lying between them. This CDR3 contains 15 residues. Germline V lookup: CDR1 SQVTM, CDR2 ANQGSEA. CDR3 coding DNA: TGCAGCGTTGTATCTCCCCCGGGAATGAACACTGAAGCTTTCTTT. Translation gives CSVVSPPGMNTEAFF.

The V gene is TRBV4-2, the J gene TRBJ2-5, with D possibly being TRBD2 (7 bases). V lost 4 bases and J 2 bases, leaving 17 bases between the germline ends. The CDR3 covers 16 residues. Germline loops: CDR1 LGHNA, CDR2 YNFKEQ. The CDR3 spells CASSPQEGGRQETQYF. In DNA, the CDR3 is TGTGCCAGCAGCCCCCAGGAGGGGGGGCGGCAAGAGACCCAGTACTTC.

This clonotype has only a few counts. The rearrangement links TRBV4-1 to TRBJ1-6, with D tentatively TRBD1 (5 bases). Germline-derived CDR1 and CDR2 are MGHRA and YSYEKL. V was pared by 1 base and J by 0 bases, with 7 bases between. The CDR3 has 16 residues. CDR3: CASSQGGLSYNSPLHF. For the CDR3, the DNA is TGCGCCAGCAGCCAAGGGGGCCTCTCCTATAATTCACCCCTCCACTTT.

The chain has TRBV27 and TRBJ1-2; 7 bases fit TRBD1. This CDR3 has 15 residues. Germline assignment: CDR1 MNHEY and CDR2 SMNVEV (reference sequence). Trimming cost V 3 bases and J 2 bases; bases outside gene matches: 6. This chain's CDR3 is CASSFAPTGNYGYTF. The CDR3 bases are TGTGCCAGCAGTTTTGCCCCGACAGGGAACTATGGCTACACCTTC.

The V gene is TRBV15, the J gene TRBJ2-5; D unresolved. The V and J ends lost 0 bases and 2 bases respectively, with 22 bases between them. Germline CDR1 LNHNV, CDR2 YYDKDF (reference sequence). CDR3 length equals 19 residues. The CDR3 region has the DNA TGTGCCACCAGCAGAGATCGATACGGGCGAGCAGATGATCAAGAGACCCAGTACTTC. This sequence encodes CATSRDRYGRADDQETQYF.

This clonotype was observed a handful of times. The chain couples TRBV29-1 to TRBJ2-3; 7 positions agree with TRBD2. Germline CDR1 is SQVTM and CDR2 is ANQGSEA. V dropped 5 bases and J dropped 0; count of bases not matched to a gene: 11. The CDR3 length is 16 residues. The CDR3 nucleotides read TGCAGCGTTCCATCTCCTACTAGCGAAAGCACAGATACGCAGTATTTT. Translated: CSVPSPTSESTDTQYF.

The rearrangement uses TRBV29-1 and TRBJ2-1; a weak D match, TRBD2 (6 bases). The CDR3 runs 14 residues. Germline CDR1 and CDR2: SQVTM and ANQGSEA. Trimming took 1 base from V and 9 from J, leaving 16 bases between them. The CDR3 region has the DNA TGCAGCGTTGAAGCTTTGACTAGTGCGGGTGAGCAGTTCTTC. This sequence encodes CSVEALTSAGEQFF.

The chain recombines TRBV27 with TRBJ2-1; possible D gene TRBD2, 6 bases. Per the germline V gene, CDR1 is MNHEY and CDR2 is SMNVEV (reference sequence). The CDR3 has 15 residues. The V end lost 0 bases, the J end lost 7 bases, and 13 bases lay between the germline ends. The CDR3 region is CASSLSLLALNEQFF. The CDR3 coding sequence is TGTGCCAGCAGTTTATCTCTTCTAGCGTTGAATGAGCAGTTCTTC.

This clonotype was counted a few times. Here the CDR3 reads CASSLGTAANYGYTF. The CDR3 region has the DNA TGTGCCAGCAGCTTAGGGACGGCTGCTAACTATGGCTACACCTTC. This chain joins TRBV7-9 and TRBJ1-2, with D unclear. CDR1 SEHNR and CDR2 FQNEAQ come from the germline V gene (reference sequence). V dropped 1 base and J dropped 0 bases, with 9 bases sitting between them. The CDR3 totals 15 residues. The complete variable domain, with remaining parts taken from reference TRBV7-9 and TRBJ1-2, reads DTGVSQNPRHKITKRGQNVTFRCDPISEHNRLYWYRQTLGQGPEFLTYFQNEAQLEKSRLLSDRFSAERPKGSFSTLEIQRTEQGDSAMYLCASSLGTAANYGYTFGSGTRLTVV.

This chain uses TRBV6-5 with TRBJ2-5; D is perhaps TRBD2 (5 bases). This CDR3 region has 14 residues. The V end was cut by 2 bases, the J end by 11 bases, with 18 bases between. Germline V gene lookup returns CDR1 MNHEY and CDR2 SVGAGI. In DNA form, the CDR3 reads TGTGCCAGCAGTTACACGAGGGCAGCCTTTCAGCAGTACTTC. Protein: CASSYTRAAFQQYF.

The rearrangement joins TRBV27 to TRBJ2-5; 7 nucleotides line up with TRBD2. The J call may be faulty, since TRBJ2-7 better matches the DNA end. CDR1 is MNHEY and CDR2 is SMNVEV in the germline V gene (reference sequence). This CDR3 region has 15 residues. The CDR3 bases are TGTGCCAGCAGTTGGGGAGGGGTCATCCCCTACGAGCAGTACTTC. Translation gives CASSWGGVIPYEQYF.

The genes are TRBV7-2 and TRBJ2-5, with TRBD2 matching over 9 bases. Looked up from germline, CDR1 is SGHTA and CDR2 is FQGNSA. V shed 1 base, J shed 3 bases, and the junction held 9 bases outside the gene matches. This CDR3 is built from 17 residues. CDR3 residues: CASSLGRLAGREETQYF. The CDR3 DNA reads TGTGCCAGCAGCTTAGGCCGGCTAGCGGGGCGTGAAGAGACCCAGTACTTC.

The gene calls are TRBV20-1 and TRBJ2-5; 14 nucleotides agree with TRBD2. The better agreement between TRBJ2-7 and the DNA end casts doubt on the J call. The CDR3 totals 17 residues. Germline-derived CDR1 and CDR2 are DFQATT and SNEGSKA (reference sequence). The CDR3: CSASGRGTSGGRYEQYF. The DNA for the CDR3 is TGCAGTGCTAGTGGGCGTGGGACTAGCGGGGGCCGCTACGAGCAGTACTTC.

This clonotype came up a few times. V and J are TRBV29-1 and TRBJ2-2, with D tentatively TRBD2 (6 bases). V lost 7 bases and J 4 bases, leaving 22 bases between the germline ends. The CDR3 sequence is 16 residues long. The V gene's germline CDR1 is SQVTM and CDR2 ANQGSEA. CDR3 protein: CSASPTGGVGTGELFF. In DNA, the CDR3 is TGCAGCGCCTCCCCAACCGGGGGAGTCGGCACCGGGGAGCTGTTTTTT.

The CDR3 loop reads CASRFDRAVAFF. The CDR3, as DNA: TGTGCCAGCAGATTCGACAGGGCGGTCGCTTTCTTT. The rearrangement joins TRBV12-3 or TRBV12-4 to TRBJ1-1; 7 positions agree with TRBD1. Trimming removed 6 bases from V and 11 bases from J; junction bases left unmatched: 9. This CDR3 has 12 amino acids.

V and J are TRBV5-1 and TRBJ2-4; 9 bases align to TRBD1. The DNA end is a closer match to TRBJ2-7, so the J assignment may be wrong. The CDR3 sequence is 14 residues long. Germline values: CDR1 SGHRS, CDR2 YFSETQ. CDR3 sequence reads: CASSQIQGADEQYF. The DNA of the CDR3 is TGCGCCAGCAGCCAGATACAGGGGGCAGACGAGCAGTACTTC.

This clonotype was seen many times. This chain uses TRBV20-1 with TRBJ2-1; 12 bases fit TRBD2. The CDR3 runs to 15 residues. V shed 0 bases and J 9 bases; nucleotides not matched to a gene: 6. Germline V gene data show CDR1 as DFQATT and CDR2 as SNEGSKA (reference sequence). Written as DNA, the CDR3 is TGCAGTGCTAGAGAACTAGCGGGGGGTGGTGGTGAGCAGTTCTTC. As protein: CSARELAGGGGEQFF.

The genes are TRBV4-3 and TRBJ1-4; 10 bases agree with TRBD1. Germline trimming cut 0 bases from V and 2 bases from J; bases unmatched to any gene: 9. The CDR3 sequence is 19 residues long. CDR1 and CDR2 from the germline V gene are LGHNA and YSLEER. The CDR3 sequence is CASSQEVWDRGSTNEKLFF. The CDR3, as DNA: TGCGCCAGCAGCCAAGAAGTGTGGGACAGGGGATCGACTAATGAAAAACTGTTTTTT.

The V call is TRBV11-2, the J call TRBJ2-1, with 8 positions matching TRBD2. There are 17 residues in the CDR3. Trimming at V came to 5 bases and at J to 9 bases, leaving 18 bases not matched to a gene. The V gene's germline CDR1 is SGHAT and CDR2 FQNNGV. The CDR3 sequence: CASSGVSGRALDVEQFF. DNA of the CDR3: TGTGCCAGCAGCGGAGTGAGCGGGAGAGCTTTAGATGTTGAGCAGTTCTTC.

This chain joins TRBV29-1 and TRBJ2-5; D is undetermined. The J call is doubtful: the DNA matches TRBJ2-7 better. The CDR3 has 13 amino acids. Germline loops: CDR1 SQVTM, CDR2 ANQGSEA. This CDR3 is CSVESDGTYEQYF. The CDR3, as DNA: TGCAGCGTTGAGTCGGACGGAACCTACGAGCAGTACTTC.

CDR3 in DNA: TGCAGTGCTCCTCTAGCGGGAGCACGCAATGAGCAGTTCTTC. It codes for CSAPLAGARNEQFF. This sequence joins TRBV20-1 and TRBJ2-1; the match to TRBD2 covers 10 bases. The germline V gene encodes CDR1 DFQATT and CDR2 SNEGSKA (reference sequence). CDR3 length: 14 amino acids. V shed 5 bases, J shed 6 bases, and the junction held 7 bases outside the gene matches.

This clonotype was detected only a few times. The chain links TRBV29-1 to TRBJ1-2; D gene ambiguous. Germline values: CDR1 SQVTM, CDR2 ANQGSEA. The CDR3 runs 12 residues. V shed 6 bases and J shed 4 bases, with 12 bases lying between them. CDR3 region: CSVSTASYGYTF. In DNA, the CDR3 is TGCAGCGTATCGACGGCAAGCTATGGCTACACCTTC.

The chain carries TRBV10-3 and TRBJ2-3, with D possibly TRBD2 on 5 matching bases. CDR3 length equals 15 residues. The V and J ends lost 6 bases and 2 bases respectively, with 15 bases between them. Looked up from germline, CDR1 is ENHRY and CDR2 is SYGVKD. CDR3 DNA: TGTGCCATCAGAAGAGCGGTGGGCAACACAGATACGCAGTATTTT. It yields the protein CAIRRAVGNTDTQYF.

This chain joins TRBV6-5 and TRBJ2-7, with TRBD2 matching 11 bases. Germline V gene lookup returns CDR1 MNHEY and CDR2 SVGAGI. Germline trimming cut 6 bases from V and 5 bases from J; bases unmatched to any gene: 9. The CDR3 is made up of 15 amino acids. CDR3 nucleotide sequence: TGTGCCAGCAGGACCGGACTAGCGGGTAGGGACGAGCAGTACTTC. This encodes CASRTGLAGRDEQYF.